Listed below are T cell receptor beta chains from one sample, sequenced in a study of a mutant IDH1 vaccine in newly diagnosed glioma. What these receptors recognize is not known. The table came from immunoSEQ multiplex PCR; TCRdb's copy has only in-frame clones and leaves some out. The data hold about 32,000 clones, with approximately 80% observed a single time. The sample here was PBMCs, taken from a glioma patient whose treatment included an IDH1 peptide vaccine. The receptor source for this set is a woman aged 18-29 years with glioma. CDR3s include the opening cysteine and the closing phenylalanine or tryptophan. The order of the fields is J gene, V gene, CDR3 length, clone size, D gene, CDR3 DNA, CDR3 protein. The D gene is left open where the match is weak. Size is omitted from some rows. Given values are once, few, many or a class for expanded clones.

>TRBJ1-1|TRBV19|12|-|TRBD1
TGTGCCAGTTCCTACAGGGGGACTGAAGCTTTCTTT
CASSYRGTEAFF
>TRBJ1-5|TRBV7-9|17|-|-
TGTGCCAGCAGCTCGGAAGAGGGACTTTTTAGCAATCAACCCCAGCATTTT
CASSSEEGLFSNQPQHF
>TRBJ2-6|TRBV21-1|17|-|-
TGTGCCAGCATAGGGCAGCCCCTCACCTTTGGGGCCAACGTCCTGACTTTC
CASIGQPLTFGANVLTF
>TRBJ2-1|TRBV7-2|15|once|TRBD2
TGTGCCAGCAGCTTTTTAGCGGGAGGGGCAAATGAGCAGTTCTTC
CASSFLAGGANEQFF
>TRBJ2-7|TRBV10-3|14|-|TRBD2
TGTGCCATCAGTGAGTCGGCGGGGGGCTACGAGCAGTACTTC
CAISESAGGYEQYF
>TRBJ1-1|TRBV5-4|13|few|-
TGTGCCAGCACCACCGGGGGGGGCGCTGAAGCTTTCTTT
CASTTGGGAEAFF
>TRBJ2-1|TRBV2|17|-|-
TGTGCCAGCAGTCCGGGACACCCGAGGAGCTCCTACAATGAGCAGTTCTTC
CASSPGHPRSSYNEQFF
>TRBJ2-5|TRBV29-1|14|medium-sized|-
TGCAGCGTTGAGCCGGGACCGGTTCTTGAGACCCAGTACTTC
CSVEPGPVLETQYF
>TRBJ1-1|TRBV6-1|16|-|TRBD1
TGTGCCAGCAGTGCTATAGACAGGGGGCGACGCACTGAAGCTTTCTTT
CASSAIDRGRRTEAFF
>TRBJ1-2|TRBV5-1|15|-|-
TGCGCCAGCAGCTTGGACAGGGCAAACCTCTATGGCTACACCTTC
CASSLDRANLYGYTF
>TRBJ2-4|TRBV4-3|18|-|TRBD2
TGCGCCAGCAGCCAAGATAGTCTAGCGGGAGGGCCGCAAAACATTCAGTACTTC
CASSQDSLAGGPQNIQYF
>TRBJ2-5|TRBV7-9|15|-|-
TGTGCCAGCAGCCCACAAGGCCCACAGCAAGAGACCCAGTACTTC
CASSPQGPQQETQYF
>TRBJ2-7|TRBV7-2|14|once|TRBD2
TGTGCCAGCAGGATGGGACTAGCGGAAATCGAGCAGTACTTC
CASRMGLAEIEQYF
>TRBJ1-2|TRBV2|16|-|-
TGTGCCAGCAGTGAAGAAGGAGCGACACTTAACTATGGCTACACCTTC
CASSEEGATLNYGYTF